The present T cell receptor beta chain was sequenced within a study of T-cell reconstitution after alpha-beta-depleted transplantation in children. Unique molecular identifiers were used in preparing the TCRbeta library. TCRdb analysed the PCR reads with MiXCR anew, one entry per CDR3 protein. The sample yields fewer than 350,000 distinct CDR3 sequences, around 7.3% seen once. The sample holds many counts of this clonotype. The target antigen is unknown. Germline loops: CDR1 SGHTA, CDR2 FQGNSA. V was clipped by 2 bases and J by 6 bases, with 14 bases between them. The CDR3 extends over 14 amino acids. Study-wide results and caveats: At the one-year point after transplant, T-cell counts and TCRbeta diversity were found to come mostly from T cells that had been newly produced. Several hundred graft clones that had expanded were reportedly the source of alpha-beta T cells about two months after transplant. Surviving recipient cells, namely T cells and thymic progenitors, were the source of high day-60 TCRbeta diversity in some patients.

The sample here was peripheral blood, taken 360 days after TCRalphabeta/CD19-depleted stem cell transplant. The sequence was collected from a female patient aged 2-10 years who had a stem cell transplant for Fanconi anemia, so the T cells may come from the graft donor. V usage is TRBV7-2 and J usage is TRBJ2-7; the D gene could be TRBD1 or TRBD2 (5 bases each). CDR3 sequence reads: CASSLRLSGAEQYF. The CDR3 coding sequence is TGTGCCAGCAGCTTAAGACTATCCGGGGCCGAGCAGTACTTC.